This T cell receptor (beta chain) came from a study of T cells after somatic rescue of genetic block. Assay: immunoSEQ multiplex PCR; the TCRdb copy retains only in-frame clones and omits some. The repertoire has 70,000 to 95,000 clones, 80% to 90% of them found once; the top ten carry 1.5% to 2%. Germline CDR1 and CDR2: GTSNPN and SVGIG (reference sequence). V was clipped by 0 bases and J by 3 bases; unmatched bases: 3. The CDR3 length is 15 residues. The specimen was peripheral blood mononuclear cells (PBMCs). This rearrangement joins TRBV30 to TRBJ2-1, with 9 positions matching TRBD1. The clonotype comes from a woman aged 18-35 years. CDR3 bases: TGTGCCTGGAGTGTACCGGACAGGGGCTACAATGAGCAGTTCTTC. Translated: CAWSVPDRGYNEQFF.